This T cell receptor (beta chain) derives from a study of CD8 T cells in ankylosing spondylitis. Study outcomes and limitations: As reported, disease-linked clones showed significant enrichment in matched ankylosing spondylitis synovial fluid.

This clonotype has ten or more counts. Antigen specificity is unknown. Germline V gives CDR1 SGHNT, CDR2 YYREEE (reference sequence). V lost 0 bases and J lost 2, with 11 bases in between. CDR3 length equals 15 residues. Quantitative barcoded 5'-RACE was used to prepare TCR beta libraries. TCRdb re-derived calls from the 5' RACE reads in MiXCR, one entry per CDR3 protein. The sample has around 330,000 distinct CDR3 sequences; roughly 11% are singletons. The source material was blood, either unsorted or a sorted T cell fraction (not recorded which). This TCR was recovered from a female donor with ankylosing spondylitis or in good health (not recorded which). The chain recombines TRBV5-4 with TRBJ2-5; possible D gene TRBD2, 6 bases. CDR3 in DNA: TGTGCCAGCAGCTTGGCGGGGGTGGGACAAGAGACCCAGTACTTC. Translation gives CASSLAGVGQETQYF. The whole variable domain, remainder taken from reference TRBV5-4 and TRBJ2-5, is ETGVTQSPTHLIKTRGQQVTLRCSSQSGHNTVSWYQQALGQGPQFIFQYYREEENGRGNFPPRFSGLQFPNYSSELNVNALELDDSALYLCASSLAGVGQETQYFGPGTRLLVL.